This TCR beta chain appears in the sequencing data of a study of control samples from healthy donors and cancer patients. Some clones are missing from TCRdb's copy, which holds only in-frame ones; the method was immunoSEQ multiplex PCR. The table has approximately 140,000 clones, more than 85% seen once. This CDR3 comprises 12 residues. Trimming stripped 5 bases from V and 4 bases from J, with 3 bases between. In germline, CDR1 is MGHDK, CDR2 SYGVNS. The source of this sequence is a man younger than 30 in good health. This chain connects TRBV25-1 to TRBJ2-6; D remains ambiguous. Material for sequencing was blood. CDR3 nucleotide sequence: TGTGCCAGCAGTAGCGGGGCCAACGTCCTGACTTTC. It yields the protein CASSSGANVLTF.